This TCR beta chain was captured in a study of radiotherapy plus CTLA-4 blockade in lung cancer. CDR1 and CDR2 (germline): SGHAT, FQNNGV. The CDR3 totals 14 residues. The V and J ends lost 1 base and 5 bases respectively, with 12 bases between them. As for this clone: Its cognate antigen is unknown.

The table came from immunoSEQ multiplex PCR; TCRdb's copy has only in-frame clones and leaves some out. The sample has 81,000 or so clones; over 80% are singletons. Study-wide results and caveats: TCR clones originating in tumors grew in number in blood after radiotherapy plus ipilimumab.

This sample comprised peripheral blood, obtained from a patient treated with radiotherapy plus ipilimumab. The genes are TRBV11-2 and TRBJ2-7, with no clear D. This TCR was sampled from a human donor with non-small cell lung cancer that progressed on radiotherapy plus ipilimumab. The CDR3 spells CASSLAQTQNEQYF. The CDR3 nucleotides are TGTGCCAGCAGCTTAGCTCAAACCCAAAACGAGCAGTACTTC.